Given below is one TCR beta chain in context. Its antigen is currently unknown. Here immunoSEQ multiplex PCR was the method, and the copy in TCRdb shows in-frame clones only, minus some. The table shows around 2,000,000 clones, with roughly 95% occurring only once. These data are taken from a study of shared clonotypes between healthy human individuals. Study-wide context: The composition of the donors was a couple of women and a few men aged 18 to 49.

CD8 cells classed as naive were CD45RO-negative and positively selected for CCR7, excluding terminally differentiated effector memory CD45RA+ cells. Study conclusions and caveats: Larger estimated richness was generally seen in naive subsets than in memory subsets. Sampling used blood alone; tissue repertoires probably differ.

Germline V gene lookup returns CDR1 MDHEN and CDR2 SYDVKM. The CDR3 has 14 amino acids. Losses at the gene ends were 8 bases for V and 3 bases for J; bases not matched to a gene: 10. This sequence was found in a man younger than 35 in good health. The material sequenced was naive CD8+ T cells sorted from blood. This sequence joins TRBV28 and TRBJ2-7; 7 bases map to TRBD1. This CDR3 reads CASGERQGLYEQYF. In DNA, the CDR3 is TGTGCCAGCGGAGAAAGACAGGGCCTCTACGAGCAGTACTTC.